What follows are 5 T cell receptor beta chains derived from one specimen sequenced in a study of T cells expressing NK-cell markers. One entry per CDR3 protein, without DNA, is what TCRdb gives after re-calling the 5' RACE reads. This sample's table has under 200,000 distinct CDR3 sequences. Specimen: blood T cells: a sorted CD56 or NKG2C T cell subset, CD4+ or CD8+ T cells, or bulk PBMC T cells (not recorded which). The receptors originated from a woman aged 18-70 years in good health.

The V call is TRBV14, the J call TRBJ1-4; TCRdb indicates TRBD1, and absent DNA this call remains unverified. Germline V gene lookup returns CDR1 SGHDN and CDR2 FVKESK. This CDR3 comprises 16 residues. Here the CDR3 reads CASSQGNRGSLEKLFF.

This chain uses TRBV28 with TRBJ1-2; absent DNA, TCRdb's TRBD1 call cannot be checked. Germline loops: CDR1 MDHEN, CDR2 SYDVKM. This CDR3 has 15 residues. The chain's CDR3 is CASSFGDSFRYGYTF.

This clonotype is labeled medium-sized based on frequency. This chain connects TRBV7-2 to TRBJ2-3. Germline assignment: CDR1 SGHTA and CDR2 FQGNSA. The CDR3 covers 16 residues. The CDR3 sequence is CASSLALARNTDTQYF.

J is TRBJ2-7 and V is TRBV7-3; lacking DNA, the TRBD2 call made by TCRdb goes unchecked. Germline V gene sequence: CDR1 SGHTA, CDR2 FQGTGA. This CDR3 is built from 18 residues. The CDR3 is CASSLAPSSGRVGYEQYF.

The rearrangement joins TRBV5-1 to TRBJ2-7. Germline CDR1 reads SGHRS; CDR2 reads YFSETQ. This CDR3 has 14 amino acids. The CDR3: CASSQAGSSYEQYF.